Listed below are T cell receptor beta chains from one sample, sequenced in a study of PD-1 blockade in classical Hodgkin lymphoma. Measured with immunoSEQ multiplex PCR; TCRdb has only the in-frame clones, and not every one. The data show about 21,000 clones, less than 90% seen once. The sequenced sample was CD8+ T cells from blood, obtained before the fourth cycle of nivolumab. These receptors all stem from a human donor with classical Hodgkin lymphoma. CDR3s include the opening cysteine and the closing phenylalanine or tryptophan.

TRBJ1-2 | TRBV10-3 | CAISESNWDLNYGYTF
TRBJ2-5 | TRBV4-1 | CASSQDGAEAQETQYF
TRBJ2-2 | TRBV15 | CATSRITGELFF
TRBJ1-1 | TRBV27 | CASGRWRESTEAFF
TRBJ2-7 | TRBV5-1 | CASSSGTGRAPYEQYF
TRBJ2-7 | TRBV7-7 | CASSLGETYEQYF
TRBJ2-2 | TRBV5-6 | CASSLALGWGLPGELFF
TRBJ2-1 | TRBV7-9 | CASSLGGSPYNEQFF
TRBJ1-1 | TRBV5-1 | CASNLQRQGVRTEAFF
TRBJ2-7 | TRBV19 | CASSTTSGRVYEQYF
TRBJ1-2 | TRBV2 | CASMTGGYGYTF
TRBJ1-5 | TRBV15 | CATSRARAGNQPQHF
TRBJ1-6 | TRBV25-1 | CASSEYMGENSPLHF
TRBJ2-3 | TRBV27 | CASSLPSGVTQYF
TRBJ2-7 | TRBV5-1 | CASSHRDGYEQYF
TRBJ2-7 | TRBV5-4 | CASSTEGQGSDEQYF
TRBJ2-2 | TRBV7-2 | CASSSAVGSYTGELFF
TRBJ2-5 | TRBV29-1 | CSVEDRGSWGETQYF
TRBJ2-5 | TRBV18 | CASSPPDPAGETQYF
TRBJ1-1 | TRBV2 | CAITGTAGWAFF
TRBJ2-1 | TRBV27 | CASSQRRAYNEQFF
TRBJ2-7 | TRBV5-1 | CASSYGTGDEQYF
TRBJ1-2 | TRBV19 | CASSISGQFYGYTF
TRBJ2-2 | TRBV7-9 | CAQDTGELFF
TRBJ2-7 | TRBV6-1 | CASSEWAGTGSYEQYF
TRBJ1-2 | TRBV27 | CASSLYGTGVDGYTF
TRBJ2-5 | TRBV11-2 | CASSPRGRRDGETQYF
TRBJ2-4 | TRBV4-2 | CASSQRTSGKNIQYF
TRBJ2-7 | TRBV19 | CASSIKTAGRGGSYEQYF
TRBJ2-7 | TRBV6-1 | CASRWVRYEQYF
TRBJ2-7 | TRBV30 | CAWRGTGSGQYF
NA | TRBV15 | CATSRHRDSPTYEQYF
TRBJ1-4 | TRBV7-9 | CASSPGGGFNEKLFF
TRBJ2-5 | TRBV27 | CASSLTGVEQYF
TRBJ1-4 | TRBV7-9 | CASSLWRGGSNEKLFF
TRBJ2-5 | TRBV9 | CASSDHRGAETQYF
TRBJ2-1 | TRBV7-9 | CASVRNEQFF
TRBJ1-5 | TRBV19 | CASSRGTGVSNQPQHF
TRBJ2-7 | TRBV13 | CASSLGLAGSSYEQYF
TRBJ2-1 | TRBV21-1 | CASSKEDSGRWNEQFF
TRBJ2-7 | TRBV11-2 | CASSLGPFTYEQYF
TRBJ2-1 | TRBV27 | CASSLFSGVGNEQFF
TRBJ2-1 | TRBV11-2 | CASRTGLAGGDEQFF
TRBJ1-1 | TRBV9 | CASSSGGTEAFF
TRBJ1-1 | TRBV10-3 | CAITHGGNTEAFF
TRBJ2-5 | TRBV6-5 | CASSTYRSPGETQYF
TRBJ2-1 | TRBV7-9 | CASSLGYNEQFF
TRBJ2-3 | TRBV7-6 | CASSLTHYGSADTQYF
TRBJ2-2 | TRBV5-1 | CASSLGGTGELFF
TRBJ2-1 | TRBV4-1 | CASSQDSSTGLNEQFF
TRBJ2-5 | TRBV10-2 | CASSELAGGDQETQYF